The clone carrying this TCR beta chain occurred a few times. This specimen belongs to a study of blood T cell repertoires in COVID-19. The wider study: Donors in the United States, Italy and Spain gave samples during acute or convalescent COVID-19.

Resolution of symptoms, clearance, or two negative PCRs was present in recovered Cohort 3 donors. The CDR3 loop spans 18 amino acids. With V trimmed by 0 bases and J by 3 bases, 11 bases remained unmatched. Germline CDR1 reads ENHRY; CDR2 reads SYGVKD. In the authors' workflow: Quantification of nucleated cells was approximated via reference gene primer amplification. The protocol was immunoSEQ multiplex PCR, while the TCRdb copy is restricted to in-frame clones and leaves out a portion. The DNA was the basis for D and trimming; V, J and clone size are from that table. The table has more than 300,000 clones, around 89% seen once.

The clonotype originates from a woman younger than 30 who had recovered from COVID-19. Sample: PBMCs or T cells enriched from blood (not recorded which). The chain is built from TRBV10-3 and TRBJ1-1, with 9 bases identical to TRBD1. CDR3 amino acids: CAISESPALQGAYTEAFF. The CDR3 nucleotides are TGTGCCATCAGTGAGTCCCCTGCCCTACAGGGGGCTTACACTGAAGCTTTCTTT.